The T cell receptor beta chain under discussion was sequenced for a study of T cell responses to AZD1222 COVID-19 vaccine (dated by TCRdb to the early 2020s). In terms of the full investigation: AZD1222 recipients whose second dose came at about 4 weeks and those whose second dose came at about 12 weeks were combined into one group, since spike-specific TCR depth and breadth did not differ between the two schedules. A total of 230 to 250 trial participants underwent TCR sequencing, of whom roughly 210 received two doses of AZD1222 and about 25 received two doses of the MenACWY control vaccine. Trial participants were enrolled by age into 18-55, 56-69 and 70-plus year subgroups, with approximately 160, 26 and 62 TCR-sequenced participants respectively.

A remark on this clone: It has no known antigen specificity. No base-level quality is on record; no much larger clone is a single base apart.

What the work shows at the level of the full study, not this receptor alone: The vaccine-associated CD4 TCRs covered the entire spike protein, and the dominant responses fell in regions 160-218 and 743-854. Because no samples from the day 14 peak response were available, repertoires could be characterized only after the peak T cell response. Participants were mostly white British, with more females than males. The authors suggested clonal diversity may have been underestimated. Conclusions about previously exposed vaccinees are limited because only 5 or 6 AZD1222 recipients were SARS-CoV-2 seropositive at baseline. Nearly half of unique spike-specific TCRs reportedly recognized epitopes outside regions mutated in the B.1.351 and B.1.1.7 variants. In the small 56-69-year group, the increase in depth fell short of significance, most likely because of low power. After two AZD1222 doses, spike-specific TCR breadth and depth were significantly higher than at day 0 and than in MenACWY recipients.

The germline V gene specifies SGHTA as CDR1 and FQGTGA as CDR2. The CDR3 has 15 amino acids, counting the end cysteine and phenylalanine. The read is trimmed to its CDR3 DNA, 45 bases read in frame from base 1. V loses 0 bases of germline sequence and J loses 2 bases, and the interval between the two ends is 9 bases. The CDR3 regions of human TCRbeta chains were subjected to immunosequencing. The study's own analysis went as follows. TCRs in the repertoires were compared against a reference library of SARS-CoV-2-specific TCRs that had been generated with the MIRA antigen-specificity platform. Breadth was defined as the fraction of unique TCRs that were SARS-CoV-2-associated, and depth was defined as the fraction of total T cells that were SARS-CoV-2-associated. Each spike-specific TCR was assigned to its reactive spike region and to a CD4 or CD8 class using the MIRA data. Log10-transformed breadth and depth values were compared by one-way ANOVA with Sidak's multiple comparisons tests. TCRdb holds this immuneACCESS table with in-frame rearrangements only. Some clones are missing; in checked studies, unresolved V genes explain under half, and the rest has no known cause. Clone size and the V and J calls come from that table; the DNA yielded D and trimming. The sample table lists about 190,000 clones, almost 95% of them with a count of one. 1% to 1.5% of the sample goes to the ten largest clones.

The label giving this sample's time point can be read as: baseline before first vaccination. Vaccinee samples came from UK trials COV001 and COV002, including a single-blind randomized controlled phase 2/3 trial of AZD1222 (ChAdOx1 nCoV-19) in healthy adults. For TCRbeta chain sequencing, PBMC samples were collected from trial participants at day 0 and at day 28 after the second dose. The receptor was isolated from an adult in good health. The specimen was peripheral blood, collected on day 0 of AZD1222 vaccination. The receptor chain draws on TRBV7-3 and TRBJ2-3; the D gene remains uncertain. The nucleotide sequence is TGTGCCAGCAGCTTAACAGGGCAGTACACAGATACGCAGTATTTT. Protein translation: CASSLTGQYTDTQYF. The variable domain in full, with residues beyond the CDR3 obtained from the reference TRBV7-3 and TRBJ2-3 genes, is GAGVSQTPSNKVTEKGKYVELRCDPISGHTALYWYRQSLGQGPEFLIYFQGTGAADDSGLPNDRFFAVRPEGSVSTLKIQRTERGDSAVYLCASSLTGQYTDTQYFGPGTRLTVL.